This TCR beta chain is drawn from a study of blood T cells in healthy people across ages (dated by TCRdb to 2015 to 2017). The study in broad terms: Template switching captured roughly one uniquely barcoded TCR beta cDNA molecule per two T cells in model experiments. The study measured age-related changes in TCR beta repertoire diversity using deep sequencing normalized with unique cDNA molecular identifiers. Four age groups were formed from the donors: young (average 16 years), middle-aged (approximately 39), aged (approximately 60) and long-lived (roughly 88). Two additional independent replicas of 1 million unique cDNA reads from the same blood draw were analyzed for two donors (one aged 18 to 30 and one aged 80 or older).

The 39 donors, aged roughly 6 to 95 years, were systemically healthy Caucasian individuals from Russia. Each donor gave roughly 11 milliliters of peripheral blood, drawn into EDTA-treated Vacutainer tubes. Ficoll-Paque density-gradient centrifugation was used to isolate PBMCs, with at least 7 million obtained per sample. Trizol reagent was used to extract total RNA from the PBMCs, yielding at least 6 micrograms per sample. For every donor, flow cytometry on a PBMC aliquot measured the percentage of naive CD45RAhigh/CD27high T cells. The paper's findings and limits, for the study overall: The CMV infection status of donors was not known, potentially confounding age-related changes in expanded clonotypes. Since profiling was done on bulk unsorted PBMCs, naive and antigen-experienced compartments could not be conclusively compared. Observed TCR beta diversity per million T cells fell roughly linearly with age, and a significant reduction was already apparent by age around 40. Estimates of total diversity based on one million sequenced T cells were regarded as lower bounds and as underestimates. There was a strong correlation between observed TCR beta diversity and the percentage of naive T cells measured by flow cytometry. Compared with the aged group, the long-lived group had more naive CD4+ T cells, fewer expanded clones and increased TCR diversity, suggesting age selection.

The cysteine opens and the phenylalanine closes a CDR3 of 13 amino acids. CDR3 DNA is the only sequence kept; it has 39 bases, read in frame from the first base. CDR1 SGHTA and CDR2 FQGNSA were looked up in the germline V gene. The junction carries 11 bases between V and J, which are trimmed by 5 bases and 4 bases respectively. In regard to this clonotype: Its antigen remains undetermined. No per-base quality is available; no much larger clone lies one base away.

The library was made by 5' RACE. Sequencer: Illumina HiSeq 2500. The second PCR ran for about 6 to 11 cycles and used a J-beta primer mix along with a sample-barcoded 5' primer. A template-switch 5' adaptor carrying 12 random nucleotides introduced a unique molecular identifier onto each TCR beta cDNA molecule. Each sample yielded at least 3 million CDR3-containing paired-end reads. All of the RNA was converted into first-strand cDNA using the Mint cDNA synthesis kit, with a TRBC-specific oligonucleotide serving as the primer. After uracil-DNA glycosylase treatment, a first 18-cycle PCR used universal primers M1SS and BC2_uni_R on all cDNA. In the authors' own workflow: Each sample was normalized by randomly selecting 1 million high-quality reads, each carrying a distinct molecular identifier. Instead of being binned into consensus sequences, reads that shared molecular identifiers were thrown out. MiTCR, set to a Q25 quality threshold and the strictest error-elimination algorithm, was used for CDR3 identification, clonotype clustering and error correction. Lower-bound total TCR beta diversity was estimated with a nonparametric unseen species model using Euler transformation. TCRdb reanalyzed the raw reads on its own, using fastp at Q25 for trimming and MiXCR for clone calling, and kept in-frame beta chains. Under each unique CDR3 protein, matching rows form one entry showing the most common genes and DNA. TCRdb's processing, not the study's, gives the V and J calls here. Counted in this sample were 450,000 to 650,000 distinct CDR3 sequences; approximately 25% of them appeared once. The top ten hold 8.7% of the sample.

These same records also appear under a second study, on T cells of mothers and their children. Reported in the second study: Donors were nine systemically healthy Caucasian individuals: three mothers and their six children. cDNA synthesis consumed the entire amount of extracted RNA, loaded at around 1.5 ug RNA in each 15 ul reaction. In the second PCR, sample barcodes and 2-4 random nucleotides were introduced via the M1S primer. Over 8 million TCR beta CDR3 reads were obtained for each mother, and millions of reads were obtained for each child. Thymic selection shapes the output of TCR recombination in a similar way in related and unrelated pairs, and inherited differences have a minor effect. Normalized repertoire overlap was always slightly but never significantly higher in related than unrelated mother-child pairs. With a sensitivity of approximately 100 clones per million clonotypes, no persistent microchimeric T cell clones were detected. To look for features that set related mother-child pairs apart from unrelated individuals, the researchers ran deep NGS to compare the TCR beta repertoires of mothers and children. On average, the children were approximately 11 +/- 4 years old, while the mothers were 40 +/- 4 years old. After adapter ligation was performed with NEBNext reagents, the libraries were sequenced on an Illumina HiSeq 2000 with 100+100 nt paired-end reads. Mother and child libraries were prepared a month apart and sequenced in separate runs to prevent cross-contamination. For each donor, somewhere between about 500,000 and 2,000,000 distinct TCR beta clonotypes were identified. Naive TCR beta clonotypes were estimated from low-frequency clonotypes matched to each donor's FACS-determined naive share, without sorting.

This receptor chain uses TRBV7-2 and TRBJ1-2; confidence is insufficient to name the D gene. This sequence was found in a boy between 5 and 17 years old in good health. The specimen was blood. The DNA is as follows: TGTGCCAGCAGCCCGGAGGCAGGCTATGGCTACACCTTC. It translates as CASSPEAGYGYTF. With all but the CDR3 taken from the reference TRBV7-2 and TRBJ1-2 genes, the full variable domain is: GAGVSQSPSNKVTEKGKDVELRCDPISGHTALYWYRQSLGQGLEFLIYFQGNSAPDKSGLPSDRFSAERTGGSVSTLTIQRTQQEDSAVYLCASSPEAGYGYTFGSGTRLTVV.